The 30 T cell receptor beta chains given below trace back to one sample, sequenced in a study of neurological immune-mediated disorders. MiXCR, applied by TCRdb to the 5' RACE reads, yields one record per CDR3 protein. The sample lists about 60,000 distinct CDR3 sequences, roughly 3.5% seen once, with roughly 2% in the top ten. Sequencing used PBMCs. These receptors were taken from a woman in her forties or fifties with multiple sclerosis.

This clonotype has at least ten counts. The chain joins TRBV20-1 to TRBJ2-7; the D gene could be TRBD1 or TRBD2 (5 bases each). Trimming left V 6 bases short and J 3 bases short, with 12 bases between. The length of the CDR3 is 12 residues. Germline assignment: CDR1 DFQATT and CDR2 SNEGSKA (reference sequence). CDR3: CSATGTRYEQYF. The CDR3 bases are TGCAGTGCCACCGGGACCCGCTACGAGCAGTACTTC.

This clonotype was seen at least ten times. The V call is TRBV4-2, the J call TRBJ1-1, with D perhaps TRBD1 (5 bases). Germline values: CDR1 LGHNA, CDR2 YNFKEQ. The CDR3 is 13 residues long. The ends were cut back, 5 bases at V and 7 bases at J, with 14 bases in the middle. DNA for the CDR3: TGTGCCAGCAGCTCCGGGATGACAGTTGAAGCTTTCTTT. Protein: CASSSGMTVEAFF.

This clonotype was seen repeatedly, ten times or more. The chain links TRBV5-1 to TRBJ2-1; perhaps TRBD2 as D (6 bases). Trimming took off 5 bases at V and 8 bases at J, with 14 bases between the two ends. Germline CDR1 is SGHRS and CDR2 is YFSETQ. CDR3 length: 13 residues. CDR3: CASREGGRDEQFF. The CDR3 DNA follows: TGCGCCAGCAGGGAGGGCGGACGGGATGAGCAGTTCTTC. The whole variable domain, filled in from reference TRBV5-1 and TRBJ2-1, reads KAGVTQTPRYLIKTRGQQVTLSCSPISGHRSVSWYQQTPGQGLQFLFEYFSETQRNKGNFPGRFSGRQFSNSRSEMNVSTLELGDSALYLCASREGGRDEQFFGPGTRLTVL.

This clonotype was detected ten times or more. The CDR3, as DNA: TGTGCCAGCAGTAATGCGGCAGTATTTCTCGACTACGAGCAGTACTTC. It specifies CASSNAAVFLDYEQYF. The V call is TRBV6-2 or TRBV6-3, the J call TRBJ2-7, with unresolved D. Germline CDR1 reads MNHEY; CDR2 reads SVGEGT. This CDR3 is 16 amino acids long. V lost 5 bases, J lost 3 bases, and 20 bases lay in between.

This clonotype was recorded at least ten times. The rearrangement links TRBV7-2 to TRBJ2-3; 8 nucleotides line up with TRBD2. This CDR3 spans 14 amino acids. Trimming removed 8 bases from V and 4 bases from J; junction bases left unmatched: 8. Germline lookup yields CDR1 SGHTA and CDR2 FQGNSA. The CDR3 DNA reads as TGTGCCAGCCTTGGCGGGAGGTCCTCAGATACGCAGTATTTT. Translated: CASLGGRSSDTQYF.

This clonotype was recorded many times. The genes are TRBV5-1 and TRBJ1-3; D gene ambiguous. Germline CDR1 reads SGHRS; CDR2 reads YFSETQ. The CDR3 runs 14 residues. V gave up 5 bases and J gave up 0 bases, with 9 bases separating them. Here the CDR3 DNA reads TGCGCCAGCAGGGTTTCGGGCTCTGGAAACACCATATATTTT. As protein: CASRVSGSGNTIYF.

This clonotype occurred many times. The rearrangement uses TRBV9 and TRBJ2-1; possible D gene TRBD2, 5 bases. Germline V gives CDR1 SGDLS, CDR2 YYNGEE. The CDR3 has 16 residues. Trimming stripped 4 bases from V and 5 bases from J, with 19 bases between. The DNA for the CDR3 is TGTGCCAGCAGCCAAACCGACTACCCAGGAAACAATGAGCAGTTCTTC. It specifies CASSQTDYPGNNEQFF.

Many counts were recorded for this clonotype. V gene TRBV7-2 combines with J gene TRBJ2-6; D may be TRBD2 (5 bases). V gave up 1 base and J gave up 0 bases, with 10 bases separating them. Germline loops: CDR1 SGHTA, CDR2 FQGNSA. The CDR3 sequence is 17 residues long. CDR3 DNA: TGTGCCAGCAGCTTAGTGGCGGGCCGCTCTGGGGCCAACGTCCTGACTTTC. Its protein product is CASSLVAGRSGANVLTF.

This clonotype was counted at least ten times. V is TRBV6-5 and J is TRBJ1-4, with D tentatively TRBD1 (5 bases). The CDR3 is made up of 14 amino acids. Germline assignment: CDR1 MNHEY and CDR2 SVGAGI. Deletions cut 6 bases from V and 11 bases from J, with 19 bases between. The CDR3 reads CASREGTSRGKLFF. DNA of the CDR3: TGTGCCAGCAGGGAAGGGACCTCCCGAGGGAAACTGTTTTTT.

This clonotype occurred many times. The J gene is TRBJ1-1, the V gene TRBV20-1; 10 nucleotides agree with TRBD1. CDR3 length: 17 amino acids. V shed 3 bases, J shed 6 bases, and the junction held 16 bases outside the gene matches. CDR1 DFQATT and CDR2 SNEGSKA come from the germline V gene (reference sequence). This CDR3 reads CSASGSLGQGSTSEAFF. The DNA for the CDR3 is TGCAGTGCTAGTGGTAGTTTGGGACAGGGGTCCACTTCTGAAGCTTTCTTT.

In this sample, this clonotype turned up many times. The chain uses TRBV7-3 and TRBJ2-2, with 12 bases identical to TRBD1. CDR3 length: 16 residues. Germline values: CDR1 SGHTA, CDR2 FQGTGA. V lost 4 bases and J lost 5; bases outside the gene matches: 5. Here the CDR3 reads CASSSRDRGHTGELFF. The CDR3 DNA follows: TGTGCCAGCAGCTCAAGGGACAGGGGGCATACCGGGGAGCTGTTTTTT.

This clonotype came up many times. One end of the junction fails to match germline, which may point to a read error. The genes are TRBV10-3 and TRBJ1-5; D is ambiguous. Germline loops: CDR1 ENHRY, CDR2 SYGVKD. This CDR3 spans 15 amino acids. CDR3 amino acids: CAISEGSYSNQPQNF. For the CDR3, the DNA is TGTGCCATCAGTGAAGGCAGTTATAGCAATCAGCCCCAGAATTTT.

In its sample, this clonotype was seen a few times. At one boundary the junction diverges from the germline segment, which might be a read error. The chain joins TRBV7-2 to TRBJ1-6, with TRBD1 matching over 12 bases. CDR3 size: 16 residues. CDR1 SGHTA and CDR2 FQGNSA come from the germline V gene. The CDR3: CASSLSGTGGSLALHF. Written as DNA, the CDR3 is TGTGCCAGCAGCTTATCTGGGACAGGGGGCTCCCTAGCCCTACACTTT.

This clonotype was recorded at least ten times. The chain is built from TRBV11-2 and TRBJ2-1, with TRBD2 matching 14 bases. This CDR3 has 15 amino acids. V gave up 3 bases and J gave up 8 bases; unmatched junction bases: 3. Germline V lookup: CDR1 SGHAT, CDR2 FQNNGV. The CDR3: CASSLGLAGADEQFF. The CDR3 bases are TGTGCCAGCAGCTTGGGACTAGCGGGAGCCGATGAGCAGTTCTTC.

This clonotype was detected many times. The rearrangement links TRBV3-1 to TRBJ1-1, with D perhaps TRBD1 (6 bases). The V and J ends lost 5 bases and 1 base respectively, with 11 bases between them. The CDR3 covers 14 residues. Germline V CDR1 and CDR2: LGHDT, YNNKEL (reference sequence). The CDR3 region is CASSEQQGNTEAFF. CDR3 bases: TGTGCCAGCAGCGAACAACAGGGGAACACTGAAGCTTTCTTT.

This clonotype came up a few times. Germline and junction disagree at one end, which may indicate a read error. In DNA form, the CDR3 reads TGTGCCAGCAGCTTAGAGGACAGGGGTAATCAGCCCCAGAATTTT. This gives the protein CASSLEDRGNQPQNF. The V and J genes are TRBV7-8 and TRBJ1-5; 9 nucleotides agree with TRBD1. Germline CDR1 is SGHVS and CDR2 is FQNEAQ. There are 15 residues in the CDR3.

This clonotype appeared many times. This rearrangement joins TRBV6-6 to TRBJ2-1; TRBD1 matches 9 bases. The V segment lost 4 bases and the J segment 5 bases; nucleotides outside the gene matches: 9. Germline CDR1 is MNHNY and CDR2 is SVGAGI (reference sequence). The length of the CDR3 is 16 residues. The CDR3 DNA sequence: TGTGCCAGCAGTTCCCCCGGGACAGGGAATCACAATGAGCAGTTCTTC. It encodes CASSSPGTGNHNEQFF.

This clonotype was recorded at least ten times. The chain has TRBV5-1 and TRBJ2-7; no clear D. This CDR3 has 12 amino acids. CDR1 is SGHRS, CDR2 YFSETQ, per germline. V lost 4 bases and J 4 bases, leaving 9 bases between the germline ends. The CDR3 sequence: CASSPPGYEQYF. CDR3 DNA sequence: TGCGCCAGCAGCCCCCCAGGTTACGAGCAGTACTTC.

This clonotype was seen ten or more times. This rearrangement joins TRBV24-1 to TRBJ1-2; tentatively, D is TRBD1 (5 bases). The germline CDR1 and CDR2 sequences are KGHDR and SFDVKD. Trimming took off 0 bases at V and 7 bases at J, with 17 bases between the two ends. This CDR3 is built from 16 residues. CDR3 DNA: TGTGCCACCAGTGATTTGCGGACCCAGGGTCCTAGTGGCTACACCTTC. Translation gives CATSDLRTQGPSGYTF.

This clonotype was picked up many times. The chain uses TRBV9 and TRBJ1-1, with 7 positions matching TRBD1. CDR1 and CDR2 from the germline V gene are SGDLS and YYNGEE. V dropped 0 bases and J dropped 6; count of bases not matched to a gene: 14. This CDR3 is built from 17 residues. CDR3 nucleotide sequence: TGTGCCAGCAGCGTAGGTTTCAGGGGGTACCCTGGCGCTGAAGCTTTCTTT. Protein product: CASSVGFRGYPGAEAFF.

The table lists this clonotype with many counts. The chain is built from TRBV29-1 and TRBJ2-1, with 10 bases aligning to TRBD2. Unmatched junction bases numbered 8, after V lost 6 bases and J lost 6 bases. The CDR3 runs 14 residues. The germline V gene encodes CDR1 SQVTM and CDR2 ANQGSEA. The CDR3 region is CSVLAGAGGNEQFF. DNA of the CDR3: TGCAGCGTCCTAGCGGGAGCAGGTGGCAATGAGCAGTTCTTC.

This clonotype was seen more than once but under ten times. The chain links TRBV6-1 to TRBJ2-1, with TRBD2 matching over 11 bases. V shed 6 bases, J shed 4 bases, and the junction held 26 bases outside the gene matches. The CDR3 has 22 amino acids. Germline CDR1 MNHNS, CDR2 SASEGT. The CDR3 loop is CASRGQGSWGTSGREVYNEQFF. In DNA, the CDR3 is TGTGCCAGCAGGGGACAGGGAAGTTGGGGTACTAGCGGGAGAGAAGTTTACAATGAGCAGTTCTTC.

This clonotype was recorded at least ten times. The V call is TRBV6-2 or TRBV6-3, the J call TRBJ2-1; the D is unclear. The V gene's germline CDR1 is MNHEY and CDR2 SVGEGT. The CDR3 covers 14 residues. The V end was cut by 6 bases, the J end by 5 bases, with 14 bases between. The CDR3 coding sequence is TGTGCCAGCAGGCCCCTAGGCGGTAACAATGAGCAGTTCTTC. This sequence encodes CASRPLGGNNEQFF.

This clonotype was picked up many times. The chain links TRBV11-2 to TRBJ2-2; the match to TRBD2 covers 15 bases. From germline, CDR1 is SGHAT and CDR2 FQNNGV. CDR3 length: 16 residues. V was clipped by 4 bases and J by 9 bases; unmatched bases: 6. Here the CDR3 DNA reads TGTGCCAGCAGCTCGGGACTAGCGGGAGGAAGAAGGGAGCTGTTTTTT. This gives the protein CASSSGLAGGRRELFF.

This clonotype was detected ten times or more. This chain links TRBV20-1 with TRBJ2-3; 16 bases are a match to TRBD2. The CDR3 is made up of 18 amino acids. J was trimmed by 1 base and V by 3 bases; bases with no gene match: 7. The germline V gene encodes CDR1 DFQATT and CDR2 SNEGSKA (reference sequence). CDR3 DNA: TGCAGTGCTAGGGGACTAGCGGGAGGGAGTCAGGGCACAGATACGCAGTATTTT. Translated: CSARGLAGGSQGTDTQYF.

This clonotype was counted many times. The V call is TRBV7-2, the J call TRBJ2-1, with D perhaps matching TRBD2 (5 bases). Germline V gene lookup returns CDR1 SGHTA and CDR2 FQGNSA. The CDR3 consists of 14 residues. The V end was cut by 1 base, the J end by 9 bases, with 13 bases between. CDR3 nucleotide sequence: TGTGCCAGCAGCTTAGAATACGTCCGGGGTGAGCAGTTCTTC. This gives the protein CASSLEYVRGEQFF.

Many counts were recorded for this clonotype. A read error may account for a junction end that differs from germline. The J gene is TRBJ1-5, the V gene TRBV15, with D maybe TRBD1 (6 bases). Germline-derived CDR1 and CDR2 are LNHNV and YYDKDF (reference sequence). The CDR3 covers 15 residues. For the CDR3, the DNA is TGTGCCACCAGCACCCGGGGGCAGGGGAATCAGCCCCAGAATTTT. Amino acids: CATSTRGQGNQPQNF. The variable domain in full, with the rest retrieved from reference TRBV15 and TRBJ1-5, is DAMVIQNPRYQVTQFGKPVTLSCSQTLNHNVMYWYQQKSSQAPKLLFHYYDKDFNNEADTPDNFQSRRPNTSFCFLDIRSPGLGDTAMYLCATSTRGQGNQPQNFGDGTRLSIL.

This clonotype occurred many times. The V call is TRBV5-6, the J call TRBJ2-1; D not resolved. CDR1 and CDR2 (germline): SGHDT, YYEEEE. There are 13 residues in the CDR3. Between the trimmed V and J ends, which lost 0 bases and 4 bases, there was a span of 5 bases. The DNA of the CDR3 is TGTGCCAGCAGCTTGGACGGATACAATGAGCAGTTCTTC. Its protein product is CASSLDGYNEQFF.

This clonotype was seen many times. The V call is TRBV29-1, the J call TRBJ2-7; D might be TRBD2 (6 bases). CDR3 size: 12 residues. The germline V gene has CDR1 SQVTM and CDR2 ANQGSEA. Trimming took 6 bases from V and 3 from J, leaving 12 bases between them. The CDR3: CSVRDSFYEQYF. The DNA of the CDR3 is TGCAGCGTAAGGGACTCCTTCTACGAGCAGTACTTC.

This clonotype was seen a handful of times. The chain links TRBV6-2 or TRBV6-3 to TRBJ2-7, with D perhaps TRBD1 (5 bases). V shed 6 bases and J shed 0 bases, with 9 bases lying between them. Germline V gene data show CDR1 as MNHEY and CDR2 as SVGEGT. The CDR3 is made up of 13 amino acids. The CDR3 nucleotides read TGTGCCAGCAGCCGACAGTCCTCCTACGAGCAGTACTTC. As protein: CASSRQSSYEQYF.